This T cell receptor (beta chain) was profiled in a study of blood T cell repertoires in COVID-19. Whole-study context: Sites across the United States, Italy and Spain contributed samples from acute and convalescent COVID-19. The analysed material was cDNA or gDNA that came from T cells, B-cell-depleted T cells, or PBMCs.

The CDR3 runs 15 residues. V lost 10 bases and J lost 0; bases outside the gene matches: 8. Germline V gene lookup returns CDR1 LNHDA and CDR2 SQIVND (reference sequence). In the original processing: From reference gene primer amplification, estimates of nucleated cell counts were derived. Clones were sequenced by immunoSEQ multiplex PCR, and TCRdb holds only the in-frame ones, with some missing. V and J calls and clone size follow that table, whereas D and trimming were derived from the DNA. The sample lists some 120,000 clones; 84% were seen once. The receptor's source is an older woman with acute or convalescent COVID-19. The chain couples TRBV19 to TRBJ1-3, with 8 bases identical to TRBD1. The sample consisted of peripheral blood. In nucleotides, the CDR3 is TGTGCCACCAGGACAGGGATGCTCTCTGGAAACACCATATATTTT. It encodes CATRTGMLSGNTIYF.